These 20 T cell receptor beta chains were sequenced from one sample in a study of blood T cell repertoires in COVID-19. Repertoires were generated with immunoSEQ multiplex PCR, while TCRdb's copy carries only in-frame clones and drops some. The repertoire holds more than 90,000 clones, with 91% as singletons. The specimen sequenced was peripheral blood. Every receptor here comes from a man aged 50-59 years with acute or convalescent COVID-19.

The V gene is TRBV6-5, the J gene TRBJ2-7; possibly TRBD2 for D (7 bases). This CDR3 is built from 14 residues. V was clipped by 5 bases and J by 6 bases, with 17 bases between them. Germline CDR1 and CDR2: MNHEY and SVGAGI. CDR3 loop: CASSQRGGTVEQYF. The CDR3 nucleotides read TGTGCCAGCAGTCAAAGGGGGGGAACGGTCGAGCAGTACTTC.

The chain is built from TRBV11-3 and TRBJ1-1, with D possibly TRBD1 on 5 matching bases. Germline CDR1 SGHNT, CDR2 YENEEA. This CDR3 comprises 16 residues. V was pared by 3 bases and J by 0 bases, with 14 bases between. CDR3 protein: CASSLGQGRMNTEAFF. The CDR3 nucleotides are TGTGCCAGCAGCTTGGGTCAGGGCCGCATGAACACTGAAGCTTTCTTT.

The rearrangement links TRBV13 to TRBJ2-3, with 10 bases matching TRBD2. The CDR3 extends over 17 amino acids. After removal of 3 bases from V and 3 bases from J, the junction contained 9 bases not matched to a gene. Germline assignment: CDR1 PRHDT and CDR2 FYEKMQ (reference sequence). CDR3 amino acids: CASSLVGLAGVTDTQYF. The CDR3 nucleotides read TGTGCCAGCAGCTTGGTGGGGCTAGCGGGGGTGACAGATACGCAGTATTTT.

The V gene is TRBV12-3 or TRBV12-4, the J gene TRBJ2-5, with D perhaps TRBD2 (6 bases). V shed 3 bases and J shed 4 bases, with 9 bases lying between them. The CDR3 runs 13 residues. The CDR3 nucleotides are TGTGCCAGCAGTTTTGGAGGGGTAGAGACCCAGTACTTC. Amino acids: CASSFGGVETQYF.

The gene calls are TRBV27 and TRBJ2-3; the match to TRBD2 covers 7 bases. This CDR3 spans 13 amino acids. The germline V gene has CDR1 MNHEY and CDR2 SMNVEV (reference sequence). After removal of 4 bases from V and 6 bases from J, the junction contained 4 bases not matched to a gene. The CDR3 DNA is TGTGCCAGCAGTTACAGGCGGGGGGATACGCAGTATTTT. As protein: CASSYRRGDTQYF.

The genes are TRBV28 and TRBJ2-7, with TRBD2 as a possible D gene (5 bases). The CDR3 loop spans 17 amino acids. The germline CDR1 and CDR2 sequences are MDHEN and SYDVKM. V dropped 4 bases and J dropped 3 bases, with 22 bases sitting between them. CDR3 sequence: CASSSLGFGVSRYEQYF. The CDR3, as DNA: TGTGCCAGCAGTTCCCTCGGTTTCGGGGTGAGTCGCTACGAGCAGTACTTC.

This rearrangement joins TRBV27 to TRBJ2-2, with a possible D match to TRBD1 (7 bases). This CDR3 region has 15 residues. V lost 0 bases and J 7 bases, leaving 12 bases between the germline ends. Germline lookup yields CDR1 MNHEY and CDR2 SMNVEV (reference sequence). As DNA, the CDR3 is TGTGCCAGCAGTTTATCCCCAGGGGGGAACGGGGAGCTGTTTTTT. This sequence encodes CASSLSPGGNGELFF.

The chain is built from TRBV7-9 and TRBJ2-5; D possibly corresponds to TRBD1 (6 bases). Germline assignment: CDR1 SEHNR and CDR2 FQNEAQ (reference sequence). This CDR3 is 14 amino acids long. V was trimmed by 6 bases and J by 1 base, leaving 12 bases between them. The CDR3 DNA sequence: TGTGCCAGCAGTTATGGACAGCGCCAAGAGACCCAGTACTTC. Protein product: CASSYGQRQETQYF.

This chain joins TRBV3-1 (or the pseudogene TRBV3-2) and TRBJ2-1, with D possibly TRBD2 on 6 matching bases. Germline CDR1 is LGHDT and CDR2 is YNNKEL (reference sequence). V was clipped by 2 bases and J by 3 bases, with 11 bases between them. The CDR3 is 15 amino acids. CDR3 loop: CASSQLAGRYNEQFF. CDR3 in DNA: TGTGCCAGCAGCCAATTGGCGGGGCGCTACAATGAGCAGTTCTTC.

This rearrangement joins TRBV19 to TRBJ1-5; TRBD1 might be the D (6 bases). The CDR3 has 14 residues. Germline V gives CDR1 LNHDA, CDR2 SQIVND (reference sequence). V lost 8 bases, J lost 1 base, and 12 bases lay in between. CDR3 nucleotides: TGTGCCAGTTGCGGACAGATAAGCAATCAGCCCCAGCATTTT. Encoded protein: CASCGQISNQPQHF.

The chain links TRBV15 to TRBJ2-7; TRBD1 is a possible D gene (5 bases). The germline V and J ends were trimmed by 1 base and 3 bases, with 10 bases remaining between them. The CDR3 totals 14 residues. Germline V gene lookup returns CDR1 LNHNV and CDR2 YYDKDF (reference sequence). The CDR3 DNA reads as TGTGCCACCAGCAGAGCAGGGCTCAACTACGAGCAGTACTTC. Amino acid sequence: CATSRAGLNYEQYF.

The CDR3 nucleotides are TGTGCCAGCAGCTTAGACAGGGGCTATAGCACAGATACGCAGTATTTT. It codes for CASSLDRGYSTDTQYF. The gene calls are TRBV5-8 and TRBJ2-3, with 8 bases that match TRBD1. Germline CDR1 SGHTS, CDR2 YDEGEE. Trimming cost V 2 bases and J 0 bases; bases outside gene matches: 5. This CDR3 is 16 amino acids long. Combining the CDR3 with reference TRBV5-8 and TRBJ2-3 gives the whole variable domain EAGVTQSPTHLIKTRGQQATLRCSPISGHTSVYWYQQALGLGLQFLLWYDEGEERNRGNFPPRFSGRQFPNYSSELNVNALELEDSALYLCASSLDRGYSTDTQYFGPGTRLTVL.

This clone has only one observation. The V call is TRBV12-3 or TRBV12-4, the J call TRBJ2-5, with a weak D call TRBD2 (5 bases). The CDR3 has 13 amino acids. With 2 bases removed from V and 5 bases from J, the gap between germline ends came to 9 bases. CDR3 sequence: CASSLIWEETQYF. CDR3 DNA: TGTGCCAGCAGTTTAATATGGGAGGAGACCCAGTACTTC.

This clone came up a few times. The chain is built from TRBV7-8 and TRBJ1-2; possibly TRBD1 for D (6 bases). This CDR3 is 13 amino acids long. Germline values: CDR1 SGHVS, CDR2 FQNEAQ. Trimming took 3 bases from V and 4 from J, leaving 9 bases between them. CDR3 region: CASSFEGVYGYTF. The CDR3 DNA reads TGTGCCAGCAGCTTCGAGGGGGTCTATGGCTACACCTTC.

V usage is TRBV10-3 and J usage is TRBJ2-3; 11 bases align to TRBD1. The J segment lost 4 bases and the V segment lost 3 bases, leaving 3 bases of the junction unmatched. The CDR3 is made up of 15 amino acids. CDR1 ENHRY and CDR2 SYGVKD come from the germline V gene. CDR3 in DNA: TGTGCCATCAGTGAAACGGGACAGGGGGCAGATACGCAGTATTTT. Its protein product is CAISETGQGADTQYF.

The chain has TRBV4-3 and TRBJ1-5; D is possibly TRBD1 (5 bases). The CDR3 spans 15 residues. The germline gives CDR1 LGHNA, CDR2 YSLEER. V was shortened by 1 base and J by 3 bases, with 10 bases between the two germline ends. The CDR3 nucleotides are TGCGCCAGCAGCCAAGGACCAGGGCCCAATCAGCCCCAGCATTTT. It specifies CASSQGPGPNQPQHF.

This chain uses TRBV15 with TRBJ1-4; D is undetermined. Trimming stripped 1 base from V and 0 bases from J, with 12 bases between. The CDR3 totals 17 residues. Per germline, CDR1 LNHNV and CDR2 YYDKDF (reference sequence). This CDR3 reads CATSRVQGSATNEKLFF. The CDR3 DNA reads as TGTGCCACCAGCAGAGTTCAAGGGAGTGCAACTAATGAAAAACTGTTTTTT. Filled out from reference TRBV15 and TRBJ1-4, the complete variable domain reads DAMVIQNPRYQVTQFGKPVTLSCSQTLNHNVMYWYQQKSSQAPKLLFHYYDKDFNNEADTPDNFQSRRPNTSFCFLDIRSPGLGDTAMYLCATSRVQGSATNEKLFFGSGTQLSVL.

The chain has TRBV19 and TRBJ1-1; D is possibly TRBD1 (6 bases). This CDR3 is built from 15 residues. The V end lost 5 bases, the J end lost 4 bases, and 17 bases lay between the germline ends. Germline V gives CDR1 LNHDA, CDR2 SQIVND (reference sequence). The CDR3 region has the DNA TGTGCCAGTAGTGTCTACAGGGTGTCAAGCACTGAAGCTTTCTTT. Translated: CASSVYRVSSTEAFF.

This clone was found once. The chain combines TRBV12-3 or TRBV12-4 with TRBJ2-1; TRBD1 might be the D (5 bases). V lost 5 bases to trimming and J lost 4 bases, with 9 bases between them. The CDR3 has 13 residues. The CDR3 sequence is CASSRQRYNEQFF. The CDR3 DNA reads as TGTGCCAGCAGTAGACAGCGTTACAATGAGCAGTTCTTC.

The chain is built from TRBV7-8 and TRBJ2-5; 7 bases map to TRBD2. This CDR3 contains 15 residues. J was trimmed by 3 bases and V by 5 bases; bases with no gene match: 9. The germline CDR1 and CDR2 sequences are SGHVS and FQNEAQ. Here the CDR3 reads CASSPDSGGKETQYF. CDR3 bases: TGTGCCAGCAGCCCCGACTCGGGAGGAAAAGAGACCCAGTACTTC.